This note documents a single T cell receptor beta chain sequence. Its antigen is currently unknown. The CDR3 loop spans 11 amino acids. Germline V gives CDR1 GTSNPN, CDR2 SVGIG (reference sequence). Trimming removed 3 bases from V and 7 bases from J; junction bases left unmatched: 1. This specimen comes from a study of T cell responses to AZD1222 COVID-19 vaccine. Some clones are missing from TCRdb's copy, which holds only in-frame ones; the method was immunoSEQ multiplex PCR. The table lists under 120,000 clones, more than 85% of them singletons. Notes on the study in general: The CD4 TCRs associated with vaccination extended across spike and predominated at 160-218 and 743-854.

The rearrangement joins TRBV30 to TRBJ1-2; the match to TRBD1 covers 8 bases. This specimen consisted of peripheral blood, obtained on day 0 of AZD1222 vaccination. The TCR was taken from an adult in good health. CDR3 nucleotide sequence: TGTGCCTGGAGGGGGACAGGTGGCTACACCTTC. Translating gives CAWRGTGGYTF.